The rows below give T cell receptor beta chains drawn from one sample of a study of blood T cell repertoires in COVID-19. The protocol was immunoSEQ multiplex PCR, while the TCRdb copy is restricted to in-frame clones and leaves out a portion. This sample has 200,000 to 250,000 clones, with about 90% found just once. The sequenced material came from PBMCs or T cells enriched from blood (not recorded which). These receptors came from a man under 40 who had recovered from COVID-19. The CDR3 runs from the conserved cysteine through the conserved F or W. A D gene is named only where the DNA matches it firmly. Clone sizes are given selectively: once, few, many, or a class where the clone is expanded.

D	V	size	J	DNA	CDR3
NA	TRBV7-9	NA	TRBJ2-1	TGTGCCAGCACCGAGGAGGGGTTCCAACCGCGGTACAATGAGCAGTTCTTC	CASTEEGFQPRYNEQFF
NA	TRBV3-1/TRBV3-2	once	TRBJ2-3	TGTGCCAGCAGTCAAAATGCCGGGACAGCAGATTCTCTAGCGGGTTTCGGTAGCACAGATACGCAGTATTTT	CASSQNAGTADSLAGFGSTDTQYF
TRBD2	TRBV5-4	NA	TRBJ2-1	TGTGCCAGCAGCTTGGATCCGAAGCGGGGGTATGGTGAGCAGTTCTTC	CASSLDPKRGYGEQFF
NA	TRBV28	NA	TRBJ2-3	TGTGCCAGCAGTTTACAGGGTAAACTTGAGTATTTT	CASSLQGKLEYF
NA	TRBV18	NA	TRBJ1-2	TGTGCCAGCTCACCATCTCCGGGAGACTATGGCTACACCTTC	CASSPSPGDYGYTF
NA	TRBV7-2	once	TRBJ2-3	TGTGCCAGCAGCTTAGATGGGGGGACGCAGTATTTT	CASSLDGGTQYF
NA	TRBV3-1/TRBV3-2	NA	TRBJ2-7	TGTGCCAGCAGCCAAGATGACGGAGGGCACGAGCAGTACTTC	CASSQDDGGHEQYF
NA	TRBV15	few	TRBJ1-1	TGTGCCACCAGCAGAGATCCTGGACAGACGAACACTGAAGCTTTCTTT	CATSRDPGQTNTEAFF
TRBD1	TRBV7-8	NA	TRBJ1-3	TGTGCCAGCATGAGGGACAGCGGTGGAAACACCATATATTTT	CASMRDSGGNTIYF
NA	TRBV18	NA	TRBJ1-1	TGTGCCAGCTCCCCCAGGGGCTGGGGCACTGAAGCTTTCTTT	CASSPRGWGTEAFF
NA	TRBV25-1	NA	TRBJ2-1	TGTGCCAGCAGTGACGAGAGTGGCGGGAACCCCGTGCAGTTCTTC	CASSDESGGNPVQFF
TRBD1	TRBV29-1	once	TRBJ1-5	TGCAGCGTTGCCCTCACGGGACAGAAAAATCAGCCCCAGCATTTT	CSVALTGQKNQPQHF
NA	TRBV10-3	few	TRBJ1-3	TGTGCCATCAGTGTAATGGGAGGGCAGGACACCATATATTTT	CAISVMGGQDTIYF
NA	TRBV28	NA	TRBJ1-2	TGTGCCAGCAGTTCCTCTACTCCGAGGGCTAACTATGGCTACACCTTC	CASSSSTPRANYGYTF
NA	TRBV30	NA	TRBJ1-2	TGTGCCTGGTCCCCGTTGAGGGGCTACACCTTC	CAWSPLRGYTF
TRBD1	TRBV19	NA	TRBJ2-5	TGTGCCAGTAGTTTGGGACAGGGGGCTGCGGAGACCCAGTACTTC	CASSLGQGAAETQYF
TRBD1	TRBV9	NA	TRBJ1-2	TGTGCCAGCAGCCGCATGACAGGGAACTATGGCTACACCTTC	CASSRMTGNYGYTF
TRBD1	TRBV18	NA	TRBJ2-7	TGTGCCAGCTCACCGGACAGGGCCAGCGAGCAGTACTTC	CASSPDRASEQYF
TRBD2	TRBV6-2/TRBV6-3	NA	TRBJ2-2	TGTGCCAGCAGTCCGGGGGGGCAGATCGGGGAGCTGTTTTTT	CASSPGGQIGELFF
TRBD2	TRBV11-2	NA	TRBJ2-1	TGTGCCAGCAGCTCGCTGGGCGGGAGCTACAATGAGCAGTTCTTC	CASSSLGGSYNEQFF
NA	TRBV7-3	NA	TRBJ1-1	TGTGCCAGCAGCTTAACGGGGCAGAAGAACACTGAAGCTTTCTTT	CASSLTGQKNTEAFF
NA	TRBV9	NA	TRBJ1-1	TGTGCCAGCAGCGTACTGTCCGGGAACACTGAAGCTTTCTTT	CASSVLSGNTEAFF
NA	TRBV19	NA	TRBJ2-7	TGTGCCAGTAGTATACCTCGCATGAACAGGGATTTGGGGCAGTACTTC	CASSIPRMNRDLGQYF
TRBD2	TRBV7-9	NA	TRBJ2-7	TGTGCCAGCAGCTCGACTAGCGGAACCTACGAGCAGTACTTC	CASSSTSGTYEQYF
TRBD2	TRBV6-5	NA	TRBJ2-1	TGTGCCAGCAGTCACAGGAGGACTAGGCTGGATGAGCAGTTCTTC	CASSHRRTRLDEQFF
NA	TRBV14	once	TRBJ2-7	TGTGCCAGCAGCCAAGTTTATAACGAGCAGTACTTC	CASSQVYNEQYF
NA	TRBV19	NA	TRBJ1-5	TGTGCCAGTAGTATCCCACAGGGTGGGAATCAGCCCCAGCATTTT	CASSIPQGGNQPQHF
TRBD1	TRBV7-3	NA	TRBJ1-2	TGTGCCAGCCGTCGCCAGGGGACAGGGGGCGACTTGACCTTC	CASRRQGTGGDLTF
TRBD1	TRBV27	NA	TRBJ1-2	TGTGCCAGCAGACCGGACAGGGGGAGGGGCTACACCTTC	CASRPDRGRGYTF
NA	TRBV28	once	TRBJ1-6	TGTGCCAGCAGGGGGGGAGGGAATCTTGGACTCACCCTCCACTTT	CASRGGGNLGLTLHF
TRBD2	TRBV7-9	NA	TRBJ2-6	TGTGCCAGCAGCGGTAGGTTCGGGGGGTTGTTTGGGGCCAACGTCCTGACTTTC	CASSGRFGGLFGANVLTF
TRBD2	TRBV9	NA	TRBJ2-5	TGTGCCAGCAGCGTAGCCCCGGGACTAGCTTCCCAAGAGACCCAGTACTTC	CASSVAPGLASQETQYF
NA	TRBV2	NA	TRBJ1-1	TGTGCCAGCAGTGAGGGTTTAGCGGCTTTCTTT	CASSEGLAAFF
NA	TRBV18	NA	TRBJ2-7	TGTGCCAGCTCACCAAAGGGGCGCGAGCAGTACTTC	CASSPKGREQYF
TRBD1	TRBV7-2	NA	TRBJ1-2	TGTGCCAGCAGCGTAACTACCGGGACAGCGAACTATGGCTACACCTTC	CASSVTTGTANYGYTF
NA	TRBV28	NA	TRBJ1-4	TGTGCCAGCAGTTTATATCTTGAACAGTCCAGGGAAAAACTGTTTTTT	CASSLYLEQSREKLFF
TRBD1	TRBV28	NA	TRBJ1-5	TGTGCCAGCAGCATCTACGGGACAGGGGAAGGGGATCAGCCCCAGCATTTT	CASSIYGTGEGDQPQHF
NA	TRBV2	few	TRBJ2-1	TGTGCCAGCAGTCCCTCAACGGACAATGAGCAGTTCTTC	CASSPSTDNEQFF
TRBD1	TRBV5-1	NA	TRBJ2-7	TGCGCCAGCAGCCATCCGGGACAGACCTACGAGCAGTACTTC	CASSHPGQTYEQYF